This is a list of T cell receptor beta chains from one sample in a study of CD8 T cells in ankylosing spondylitis. TCRdb reanalysed the 5' RACE reads using MiXCR and keeps one entry per CDR3 protein. Here the sample spans fewer than 500,000 distinct CDR3 sequences, roughly a quarter being singletons. Sequencing was carried out using blood, either unsorted or a sorted T cell fraction (not recorded which). These receptors were collected from a male donor with ankylosing spondylitis. The CDR3 runs from the conserved cysteine through the conserved F or W. D genes are given only for firm matches. Rows may omit the clone size; those that give it use once, few, many or a size class.

D gene,V gene,J gene,clone size,CDR3 protein,CDR3 DNA
NA,TRBV7-2,TRBJ1-5,few,CASSLAGGSLNQPQHF,TGTGCCAGCAGCTTAGCCGGGGGGTCCCTCAATCAGCCCCAGCATTTT
NA,TRBV3-1,TRBJ1-1,NA,CASSQYRQMGRSDTEAFF,TGTGCCAGCAGCCAATACCGCCAAATGGGGCGGTCAGACACTGAAGCTTTCTTT
TRBD1,TRBV5-1,TRBJ1-2,NA,CASSSGTGIIGYTF,TGCGCCAGCAGCTCGGGGACAGGGATCATTGGCTACACCTTC
TRBD2,TRBV10-3,TRBJ2-1,NA,CAISETSGFYNEQFF,TGTGCCATCAGTGAGACTAGCGGGTTTTACAATGAGCAGTTCTTC
TRBD1,TRBV5-1,TRBJ1-6,NA,CASSPGQGNSYNSPLHF,TGCGCCAGCAGCCCTGGACAGGGGAACTCCTATAATTCACCCCTCCACTTT
NA,TRBV25-1,TRBJ1-4,NA,CASSSRVESEKLFF,TGTGCCAGCAGTTCCCGGGTGGAAAGCGAAAAACTGTTTTTT
TRBD2,TRBV20-1,TRBJ2-3,NA,CSARGETSGKSTDTQYF,TGCAGTGCTAGGGGTGAAACTAGCGGGAAGAGCACAGATACGCAGTATTTT
NA,TRBV5-1,TRBJ2-2,few,CASSLKIQGNTGELFF,TGCGCCAGCAGCTTGAAGATCCAGGGGAACACCGGGGAGCTGTTTTTT
NA,TRBV20-1,TRBJ2-1,NA,CSLPTRGGDEQFF,TGCAGCCTCCCGACAAGGGGTGGGGATGAGCAGTTCTTC
TRBD1,TRBV12-3/TRBV12-4,TRBJ1-1,NA,CASSLEGFSGGALITEAFF,TGTGCCAGCAGTTTAGAAGGGTTTTCAGGGGGCGCGCTCATCACTGAAGCTTTCTTT
TRBD1,TRBV12-3/TRBV12-4,TRBJ1-1,NA,CASSGQALTEAFF,TGTGCCAGCAGCGGACAGGCCCTCACTGAAGCTTTCTTT
TRBD1,TRBV2,TRBJ1-1,NA,CASRGDRTNTEAFF,TGTGCCAGCAGGGGGGACAGAACGAACACTGAAGCTTTCTTT
TRBD2,TRBV12-3/TRBV12-4,TRBJ2-1,few,CASSIAGGPAEQFF,TGTGCCAGCAGTATAGCGGGAGGGCCGGCTGAGCAGTTCTTC
NA,TRBV20-1,TRBJ2-1,NA,CSPTVHNEQFF,TGCAGCCCCACCGTGCACAATGAGCAGTTCTTC
TRBD2,TRBV4-1,TRBJ2-1,few,CASSQAGTSYYNEQFF,TGCGCCAGCAGCCAAGCCGGGACTAGCTACTACAATGAGCAGTTCTTC
NA,TRBV19,TRBJ2-7,few,CASSIERGPTDEQYF,TGTGCCAGTAGTATAGAACGGGGGCCCACGGACGAGCAGTACTTC
NA,TRBV25-1,TRBJ1-4,NA,CASSVQRFAANEKLFF,TGTGCCAGCAGTGTCCAGAGGTTTGCAGCTAATGAAAAACTGTTTTTT
TRBD1,TRBV5-1,TRBJ1-2,few,CASSPDRGRVYGYTF,TGCGCCAGCAGCCCGGACAGGGGGCGCGTCTATGGCTACACCTTC
NA,TRBV27,TRBJ1-5,few,CASSTYGAQNIDQPQHF,TGTGCCAGCAGTACGTATGGGGCCCAAAATATCGATCAGCCCCAGCATTTT
NA,TRBV6-2/TRBV6-3,TRBJ1-5,NA,CASSLGLISNQPQHF,TGTGCCAGCAGTTTAGGGCTGATTAGCAATCAGCCCCAGCATTTT
NA,TRBV2,TRBJ2-5,NA,CASSPRWGAQETQYF,TGTGCCAGCAGCCCTAGGTGGGGTGCTCAAGAGACCCAGTACTTC
NA,TRBV29-1,TRBJ1-2,NA,CSVGTTPEDYGYTF,TGCAGCGTTGGGACGACTCCGGAGGACTATGGCTACACCTTC
NA,TRBV20-1,TRBJ1-5,NA,CSARAERGGNQPQHF,TGCAGTGCTAGAGCAGAAAGAGGTGGCAATCAGCCCCAGCATTTT
TRBD1,TRBV2,TRBJ2-2,few,CASSPMDRTTGELFF,TGTGCCAGCAGTCCAATGGACAGGACCACCGGGGAGCTGTTTTTT
NA,TRBV19,TRBJ1-2,few,CASSMLLPGGYTF,TGTGCCAGTAGCATGCTTCTCCCAGGGGGCTACACCTTC
TRBD1,TRBV15,TRBJ2-2,NA,CATSRAPGQGANTGELFF,TGTGCCACCAGCAGAGCCCCGGGACAGGGGGCGAACACCGGGGAGCTGTTTTTT
TRBD1,TRBV14,TRBJ1-1,NA,CASSRAGTGRTEAFF,TGTGCCAGCAGCCGTGCCGGGACAGGGCGGACTGAAGCTTTCTTT
NA,TRBV13,TRBJ2-5,NA,CASSVRETQYF,TGTGCCAGCAGCGTCAGGGAGACCCAGTACTTC
TRBD2,TRBV20-1,TRBJ2-3,NA,CSARVRPSGRAQTLDTQYF,TGCAGTGCTAGAGTAAGACCCAGCGGGAGGGCCCAGACCCTCGATACGCAGTATTTT
NA,TRBV7-7,TRBJ2-3,NA,CASSLDSATDTQYF,TGTGCCAGCAGCTTAGATTCCGCCACAGATACGCAGTATTTT
NA,TRBV6-1,TRBJ1-5,few,CASSDPGYGPQHF,TGTGCCAGCAGTGATCCCGGGTATGGGCCCCAGCATTTT
TRBD1,TRBV12-3/TRBV12-4,TRBJ1-4,NA,CASSYRDSANEKLFF,TGTGCCAGCAGTTACCGGGACAGCGCTAATGAAAAACTGTTTTTT
NA,TRBV4-1,TRBJ1-3,NA,CASSPDFGRDTIYF,TGCGCCAGCAGCCCGGACTTCGGGAGGGACACCATATATTTT
NA,TRBV20-1,TRBJ1-3,many,CSAQPLTGNTIYF,TGCAGTGCCCAACCCCTTACAGGAAACACCATATATTTT
NA,TRBV2,TRBJ1-1,NA,CASLGDRGTEAFF,TGTGCCAGCCTCGGGGACCGCGGCACTGAAGCTTTCTTT
NA,TRBV20-1,TRBJ2-3,NA,CSASRRTILPDTQYF,TGCAGTGCTAGCCGGAGGACTATCCTCCCGGATACGCAGTATTTT
NA,TRBV5-5,TRBJ2-5,few,CASSGATGEGETQYF,TGTGCCAGCAGCGGGGCTACAGGGGAGGGAGAGACCCAGTACTTC
NA,TRBV5-1,TRBJ2-1,NA,CASSLEPNNEQFF,TGCGCCAGCAGCTTGGAGCCTAACAATGAGCAGTTCTTC
TRBD2,TRBV7-2,TRBJ2-1,few,CASSLKSSSGSSNEQFF,TGTGCCAGCAGCTTAAAAAGCTCCAGCGGGAGCTCGAATGAGCAGTTCTTC
TRBD1,TRBV7-9,TRBJ1-2,many,CASQGDRSWYGYTF,TGTGCCAGCCAGGGGGACAGAAGCTGGTATGGCTACACCTTC
TRBD2,TRBV12-3/TRBV12-4,TRBJ2-5,NA,CASSLVASGGRAQYF,TGTGCCAGCAGTTTAGTCGCTAGCGGGGGTCGGGCCCAGTACTTC
NA,TRBV2,TRBJ1-1,few,CASSEESRTEAFF,TGTGCCAGCAGTGAAGAATCAAGGACTGAAGCTTTCTTT
NA,TRBV20-1,TRBJ1-5,NA,CSAREPYGKYSNQPQHF,TGCAGTGCTAGAGAGCCATACGGCAAATATAGCAATCAGCCCCAGCATTTT
NA,TRBV2,TRBJ2-5,NA,CASSGTGSWETQYF,TGTGCCAGCAGCGGCACAGGGTCATGGGAGACCCAGTACTTC
NA,TRBV10-3,TRBJ1-2,few,CAISESLYGYTF,TGTGCCATCAGTGAGTCCCTCTATGGCTACACCTTC
NA,TRBV5-1,TRBJ2-3,many,CASSLWGPGDTQYF,TGCGCCAGCAGCTTGTGGGGACCGGGAGATACGCAGTATTTT
TRBD2,TRBV12-3/TRBV12-4,TRBJ2-2,NA,CASSLTSGGSGELFF,TGTGCCAGCAGTTTAACAAGCGGGGGTTCCGGGGAGCTGTTTTTT
NA,TRBV28,TRBJ2-1,many,CASSLSPSAHVQFF,TGTGCCAGCAGTTTATCCCCTAGCGCCCATGTGCAGTTCTTC
NA,TRBV5-5,TRBJ2-5,few,CASSQGLTETQYF,TGTGCCAGCAGCCAGGGGCTCACGGAGACCCAGTACTTC
TRBD1,TRBV20-1,TRBJ2-2,NA,CSARDSRQGVGGELFF,TGCAGTGCTAGAGACTCCCGACAGGGGGTGGGCGGGGAGCTGTTTTTT